The T cell receptor (beta chain) under discussion was sequenced for a study of T cell repertoires in cytomegalovirus infection. This clonotype has more than one count but fewer than ten. The antigen is unknown. The V and J ends lost 4 bases and 2 bases respectively, with 12 bases between them. CDR1 LNHDA and CDR2 SQIVND come from the germline V gene (reference sequence). There are 15 residues in the CDR3. Study-wide findings and caveats: Frequencies of public TCR beta families were cumulated, and this identified carriers of CMV plus the relevant HLA.

TCRdb re-called the reads with MiXCR, one entry per CDR3 protein. The sample contains around 530,000 distinct CDR3 sequences, about 25% of which appear only once. This sequence joins TRBV19 and TRBJ1-3; maybe TRBD1 (5 bases). The origin of this receptor is a human donor in good health (CMV status not recorded). Some clones in this sample may be carry-over from other donors' samples. Sequenced sample: PBMCs. CDR3 DNA sequence: TGTGCCAGTAGTAGGGACCGAACTACTGGAAACACCATATATTTT. Protein sequence: CASSRDRTTGNTIYF.